These 32 T cell receptor beta chains originate from one sample sequenced in a study of cytomegalovirus exposure and HLA in healthy donors. Primers: 60 Vbeta forward and 13 Jbeta reverse. Sequencing used immunoSEQ multiplex PCR; TCRdb keeps in-frame clones, though not all of them. This table holds around 98,000 clones, 60% to 75% found once. The sample consisted of PBMCs. The receptors were gathered from a female donor in good health and CMV-seronegative.

The chain joins TRBV14 to TRBJ1-2; no firm D call. The ends were cut back, 0 bases at V and 7 bases at J, with 12 bases in the middle. CDR3 length: 14 residues. Germline V gene data show CDR1 as SGHDN and CDR2 as FVKESK. CDR3 amino acids: CASSQDLEGGGYTF. DNA for the CDR3: TGTGCCAGCAGCCAAGATCTTGAGGGAGGTGGCTACACCTTC.

The V gene is TRBV29-1, the J gene TRBJ2-7, with TRBD1 matching over 7 bases. The trim removed 6 bases at V and 5 bases at J, leaving 10 bases unmatched. Germline V gene sequence: CDR1 SQVTM, CDR2 ANQGSEA. The CDR3 spans 13 residues. The CDR3 loop reads CSVNRGISDEQYF. CDR3 in DNA: TGCAGCGTCAACAGGGGAATTTCGGACGAGCAGTACTTC.

Only a few counts were recorded for this clone. This chain links TRBV6-5 with TRBJ2-5, with 10 positions matching TRBD1. The end of the DNA is better explained by TRBJ2-7, so the J call may be wrong. Germline lookup yields CDR1 MNHEY and CDR2 SVGAGI. The CDR3 loop spans 14 amino acids. The CDR3, as DNA: TGTGCCAGCAGCCGACAGGGGGCATGGTACGAGCAGTACTTC. This gives the protein CASSRQGAWYEQYF.

This clone was picked up one time. This chain connects TRBV7-2 to TRBJ1-4; 9 bases fit TRBD1. This CDR3 has 16 amino acids. The V and J ends lost 5 bases and 0 bases, in that order; junction bases with no gene match: 4. Germline lookup yields CDR1 SGHTA and CDR2 FQGNSA. CDR3 amino acids: CASSHRQGATNEKLFF. CDR3 nucleotides: TGTGCCAGCAGCCATCGACAGGGGGCAACTAATGAAAAACTGTTTTTT.

This CDR3 reads CASSQRGAAGGWVEQYF. The CDR3 DNA reads as TGCGCCAGCAGCCAGAGGGGGGCGGCAGGGGGATGGGTCGAGCAGTACTTC. V usage is TRBV4-1 and J usage is TRBJ2-7, with D possibly being TRBD1 (7 bases). The CDR3 length is 17 residues. Germline CDR1 MGHRA, CDR2 YSYEKL. V was pared by 3 bases and J by 6 bases, with 24 bases between.

This chain connects TRBV9 to TRBJ2-7; 13 bases match TRBD2. V gave up 0 bases and J gave up 6 bases; unmatched junction bases: 3. This CDR3 comprises 15 residues. The germline CDR1 and CDR2 sequences are SGDLS and YYNGEE. This CDR3 is CASSVEGLAGSEQYF. CDR3 sequence (DNA): TGTGCCAGCAGCGTAGAGGGACTAGCGGGATCCGAGCAGTACTTC.

CDR3 nucleotides: TGTGCCAGTAGTATACTTCGGGACAGAGAAGCTTTCTTT. Translating it yields CASSILRDREAFF. J is TRBJ1-1 and V is TRBV19; 7 bases fit TRBD1. After removal of 2 bases from V and 8 bases from J, the junction contained 5 bases not matched to a gene. This CDR3 contains 13 residues. Germline CDR1 LNHDA, CDR2 SQIVND (reference sequence).

The V call is TRBV5-1, the J call TRBJ2-3; TRBD2 matches 14 bases. Germline V gene lookup returns CDR1 SGHRS and CDR2 YFSETQ. The J segment lost 4 bases and the V segment lost 0 bases, leaving 1 base of the junction unmatched. This CDR3 has 16 residues. CDR3 DNA: TGCGCCAGCAGCTTGGCGGGACTAGCGGGAGCAGATACGCAGTATTTT. This translates into CASSLAGLAGADTQYF.

The V call is TRBV25-1, the J call TRBJ1-1; D perhaps matches TRBD1 (6 bases). The CDR3 runs 14 residues. Germline V CDR1 and CDR2: MGHDK, SYGVNS. V lost 4 bases to trimming and J lost 1 base, with 10 bases between them. CDR3 in amino acids: CASSVGGANTEAFF. The CDR3 region has the DNA TGTGCCAGCAGTGTTGGGGGCGCGAACACTGAAGCTTTCTTT.

This chain uses TRBV28 with TRBJ2-7; 7 bases align to TRBD1. Germline V gives CDR1 MDHEN, CDR2 SYDVKM. The CDR3 extends over 16 amino acids. V was clipped by 6 bases and J by 3 bases; unmatched bases: 14. The CDR3 DNA is TGTGCCAGCAGCCCCCGGTTGACAGGGTGGCGCTACGAGCAGTACTTC. Translated: CASSPRLTGWRYEQYF.

In its sample, this clone was seen once. The V call is TRBV13, the J call TRBJ2-7, with 8 bases matching TRBD1. The V gene's germline CDR1 is PRHDT and CDR2 FYEKMQ (reference sequence). J was trimmed by 4 bases and V by 5 bases; bases with no gene match: 10. This CDR3 has 15 amino acids. The CDR3 nucleotides read TGTGCCAGCAGCCTCGCGGACAGGGCTGAATACGAGCAGTACTTC. Amino acids: CASSLADRAEYEQYF.

The chain joins TRBV7-9 to TRBJ2-7, with TRBD2 matching over 8 bases. With 4 bases clipped from V and 0 bases from J, the junction kept 8 bases outside the gene matches. CDR1 is SEHNR and CDR2 is FQNEAQ in the germline V gene (reference sequence). This CDR3 comprises 16 residues. The DNA for the CDR3 is TGTGCCAGCAGCTGGGGGCCTAGCGGGCTCTCCTACGAGCAGTACTTC. Protein product: CASSWGPSGLSYEQYF.

V and J are TRBV18 and TRBJ2-2, with a weak D call TRBD2 (6 bases). Trimming removed 4 bases at V and 6 bases at J, with 12 bases between. This CDR3 has 14 residues. CDR1 KGHSH and CDR2 LQKENI come from the germline V gene. CDR3 coding DNA: TGTGCCAGCTCACGTGGGACTTCGGCCGGGGAGCTGTTTTTT. Its translation is CASSRGTSAGELFF. The whole variable domain, remainder taken from reference TRBV18 and TRBJ2-2, is NAGVMQNPRHLVRRRGQEARLRCSPMKGHSHVYWYRQLPEEGLKFMVYLQKENIIDESGMPKERFSAEFPKEGPSILRIQQVVRGDSAAYFCASSRGTSAGELFFGEGSRLTVL.

The genes are TRBV10-3 and TRBJ2-5; 8 positions match TRBD2. V dropped 5 bases and J dropped 11; count of bases not matched to a gene: 10. The CDR3 length is 13 residues. Germline CDR1 ENHRY, CDR2 SYGVKD. CDR3 nucleotide sequence: TGTGCCATCAGTCGAAGTAGCGGGATTGAGCAGTACTTC. Translation gives CAISRSSGIEQYF.

This sequence joins TRBV4-1 and TRBJ2-1; no firm D call. The CDR3 has 14 residues. V was clipped by 1 base and J by 8 bases, with 12 bases between them. Germline V gene data show CDR1 as MGHRA and CDR2 as YSYEKL. The CDR3 sequence: CASSQAELSDEQFF. The CDR3 DNA is TGCGCCAGCAGCCAAGCGGAGCTTTCGGATGAGCAGTTCTTC.

The J gene is TRBJ1-5, the V gene TRBV4-3; D is unresolved. Per germline, CDR1 LGHNA and CDR2 YSLEER. Trimming took off 4 bases at V and 2 bases at J, with 21 bases between the two ends. The CDR3 runs to 18 residues. The CDR3, as DNA: TGCGCCAGCAGCCCCTCCGTCGGGTTCGGGGATGGCAATCAGCCCCAGCATTTT. Protein: CASSPSVGFGDGNQPQHF.

This chain connects TRBV28 to TRBJ1-4; D is perhaps TRBD1 (5 bases). Germline V gene sequence: CDR1 MDHEN, CDR2 SYDVKM. The V end lost 8 bases, the J end lost 7 bases, and 20 bases lay between the germline ends. CDR3 size: 15 residues. This CDR3 is CASGSPQVLAEKLFF. CDR3 in DNA: TGTGCCAGCGGGTCCCCACAGGTTTTGGCTGAAAAACTGTTTTTT.

The chain employs TRBV10-2 and TRBJ2-7, with D possibly matching TRBD1 (5 bases). Trimming pared 0 bases from V and 1 base from J, leaving 10 bases between. This CDR3 has 15 amino acids. The germline CDR1 and CDR2 sequences are WSHSY and SAAADI. The CDR3 region has the DNA TGCGCCAGCAGTGAGTCGGACACTGGATCCTACGAGCAGTACTTC. Its translation is CASSESDTGSYEQYF.

In its sample, this clone was seen a few times. J is TRBJ2-5 and V is TRBV5-6; perhaps TRBD1 as D (5 bases). The CDR3 has 14 amino acids. The V and J ends lost 4 bases and 7 bases respectively, with 17 bases between them. The germline gives CDR1 SGHDT, CDR2 YYEEEE. The CDR3 reads CASSIGVPTGTQYF. CDR3 in DNA: TGTGCCAGCAGCATAGGGGTCCCCACGGGGACCCAGTACTTC.

The count of this clone is one. The chain joins TRBV14 to TRBJ2-5; 7 nucleotides line up with TRBD1. Germline V lookup: CDR1 SGHDN, CDR2 FVKESK. This CDR3 contains 13 residues. After removal of 2 bases from V and 4 bases from J, the junction contained 1 base not matched to a gene. The CDR3 sequence: CASSQRQGETQYF. The CDR3 nucleotides read TGTGCCAGCAGCCAACGACAGGGAGAGACCCAGTACTTC. Full variable domain (missing parts from reference TRBV14 and TRBJ2-5): EAGVTQFPSHSVIEKGQTVTLRCDPISGHDNLYWYRRVMGKEIKFLLHFVKESKQDESGMPNNRFLAERTGGTYSTLKVQPAELEDSGVYFCASSQRQGETQYFGPGTRLLVL.

The chain combines TRBV4-2 with TRBJ2-1, with 8 bases matching TRBD2. The length of the CDR3 is 17 residues. With 3 bases clipped from V and 4 bases from J, the junction kept 11 bases outside the gene matches. Per the germline V gene, CDR1 is LGHNA and CDR2 is YNFKEQ. CDR3 region: CASSQLPGLGGYNEQFF. Written as DNA, the CDR3 is TGTGCCAGCAGCCAGCTTCCGGGACTAGGGGGGTACAATGAGCAGTTCTTC.

CDR3 in DNA: TGTGCCAGCATGGGCGGGTCCGGGGAGCTGTTTTTT. This encodes CASMGGSGELFF. The V gene is TRBV6-5, the J gene TRBJ2-2; a weak D match, TRBD2 (5 bases). Germline CDR1 is MNHEY and CDR2 is SVGAGI. V was pared by 7 bases and J by 6 bases, with 9 bases between. The CDR3 has 12 residues.

This clone was seen only a few times. This chain joins TRBV29-1 and TRBJ2-1; D uncertain. From germline, CDR1 is SQVTM and CDR2 ANQGSEA. V was trimmed by 4 bases and J by 12 bases, leaving 10 bases between them. The CDR3 loop spans 10 amino acids. The CDR3, as DNA: TGCAGCGTTGTTGGAGAGCGGCAGTTCTTC. Protein product: CSVVGERQFF.

The genes are TRBV27 and TRBJ2-5; 9 bases align to TRBD2. The CDR3 extends over 15 amino acids. The V segment lost 1 base and the J segment 5 bases; nucleotides outside the gene matches: 5. Germline V CDR1 and CDR2: MNHEY, SMNVEV (reference sequence). The CDR3 here is CASSLLRGGRETQYF. Written as DNA, the CDR3 is TGTGCCAGCAGTTTATTGCGGGGGGGCCGGGAGACCCAGTACTTC.

This chain joins TRBV4-3 and TRBJ2-3; possibly TRBD1 for D (6 bases). CDR1 and CDR2 (germline): LGHNA, YSLEER. Trimming left V 0 bases short and J 3 bases short, with 13 bases between. The CDR3 covers 16 residues. This chain's CDR3 is CASSQDNRVETDTQYF. The CDR3 nucleotides are TGCGCCAGCAGCCAAGACAACAGGGTGGAGACAGATACGCAGTATTTT.

The chain combines TRBV5-6 with TRBJ1-5; a possible D gene is TRBD1 (6 bases). The CDR3 is 14 residues long. Per the germline V gene, CDR1 is SGHDT and CDR2 is YYEEEE. With 4 bases removed from V and 11 bases from J, the gap between germline ends came to 19 bases. The CDR3 DNA is TGTGCCAGCAGCCTGGGGGCAGGTAATTCAGCCCAGCATTTT. Its protein is CASSLGAGNSAQHF.

The chain uses TRBV10-3 and TRBJ2-5; TRBD1 matches 12 bases. This CDR3 comprises 14 residues. CDR1 is ENHRY, CDR2 SYGVKD, per germline. The J segment lost 5 bases and the V segment lost 10 bases, leaving 8 bases of the junction unmatched. The CDR3 sequence: CASQPGQGAETQYF. CDR3 bases: TGTGCCAGCCAGCCGGGACAGGGGGCGGAGACCCAGTACTTC.

This clone has just a few counts. A junction end diverges from the germline sequence, so it may reflect a read error. The chain joins TRBV18 to TRBJ2-2, with D unresolved. Germline values: CDR1 KGHSH, CDR2 LQKENI. CDR3 length: 16 amino acids. CDR3 nucleotides: TGTGCCAGCTCCCCACCATGGCCCACGAACACCGGGGAGCTGTTTTTT. As protein: CASSPPWPTNTGELFF. Complete variable domain (other parts from reference TRBV18 and TRBJ2-2): NAGVMQNPRHLVRRRGQEARLRCSPMKGHSHVYWYRQLPEEGLKFMVYLQKENIIDESGMPKERFSAEFPKEGPSILRIQQVVRGDSAAYFCASSPPWPTNTGELFFGEGSRLTVL.

The chain recombines TRBV10-2 with TRBJ1-2; D gene unclear. This CDR3 comprises 12 residues. The germline V gene has CDR1 WSHSY and CDR2 SAAADI. Trimming removed 9 bases from V and 4 bases from J, with 12 bases in between. The CDR3 sequence: CASWENLYGYTF. In nucleotides, the CDR3 is TGCGCCAGTTGGGAGAATCTCTATGGCTACACCTTC.

This clone was detected a few times. The chain recombines TRBV4-1 with TRBJ1-4, with 8 bases matching TRBD1. The CDR3 covers 14 residues. Per germline, CDR1 MGHRA and CDR2 YSYEKL. The J segment lost 5 bases and the V segment lost 1 base, leaving 0 bases of the junction unmatched. CDR3 sequence reads: CASSQGQGNEKLFF. The CDR3 nucleotides are TGCGCCAGCAGCCAAGGACAGGGGAATGAAAAACTGTTTTTT.

The chain has TRBV5-1 and TRBJ2-5; 9 bases agree with TRBD2. CDR3 length: 14 residues. Trimming cost V 4 bases and J 4 bases; bases outside gene matches: 5. CDR1 is SGHRS, CDR2 YFSETQ, per germline. The CDR3 protein is CASSQGLAGETQYF. The CDR3 nucleotides are TGCGCCAGCAGCCAGGGACTAGCAGGAGAGACCCAGTACTTC.

The chain uses TRBV18 and TRBJ2-2, with a possible D match to TRBD1 (5 bases). The germline V gene has CDR1 KGHSH and CDR2 LQKENI. Trimming left V 1 base short and J 3 bases short, with 9 bases between. This CDR3 comprises 15 residues. The CDR3 DNA reads as TGTGCCAGCTCACCACTCATGACAGACACCGGGGAGCTGTTTTTT. Translated: CASSPLMTDTGELFF.